This T cell receptor beta chain was identified in a study of OX40 agonist ivuxolimab in advanced cancers. Germline CDR1 reads SGHVS; CDR2 reads FNYEAQ. The V end was cut by 1 base, the J end by 2 bases, with 12 bases between. The CDR3 spans 15 residues. A remark on this clone: What it recognizes is unknown.

Measured with immunoSEQ multiplex PCR; TCRdb has only the in-frame clones, and not every one. The repertoire includes 25,000 to 30,000 clones, 82% of them detected once, and 21% sits in the top ten. General study findings and limits: Clonal expansion was among the lowest in partial responders at 0.1-3.0 mg/kg, especially CD8+.

Systemic immunosuppression or a history of autoimmune disease excluded patients. Source: CD4+ or CD8+ T cells sorted from blood, taken in a trial of the OX40 agonist ivuxolimab. The origin of this receptor is an adult with an advanced solid tumor such as melanoma, head and neck, liver or kidney cancer. The chain is built from TRBV7-6 and TRBJ2-7, with D uncertain. The CDR3, as DNA: TGTGCCAGCAGCTTAGGGGCAGGCCCTACCTACGAGCAGTACTTC. Translation: CASSLGAGPTYEQYF. Looking up the rest from reference TRBV7-6 and TRBJ2-7 gives the full variable domain: GAGVSQSPRYKVTKRGQDVALRCDPISGHVSLYWYRQALGQGPEFLTYFNYEAQQDKSGLPNDRFSAERPEGSISTLTIQRTEQRDSAMYRCASSLGAGPTYEQYFGPGTRLTVT.